These T cell receptor beta chains were read from a single sample in a study of PD-L1 blockade in urothelial cancer. Data came from immunoSEQ multiplex PCR; TCRdb stores just in-frame clones and leaves some out. The table records roughly 40,000 clones, around 84% of them present only once. Source: PBMCs, taken around atezolizumab (anti-PD-L1) treatment. The receptors shown here come from a man aged 65 to 85 with urothelial cancer. CDR3s include the opening cysteine and the closing phenylalanine or tryptophan. A D gene is named only where the DNA matches it firmly. Size is omitted from some rows. Given values are once, few, many or a class for expanded clones.

V gene,D gene,J gene,clone size,CDR3 DNA,CDR3 protein
TRBV7-8,NA,TRBJ2-7,NA,TGTGCCAGCAGCTTAGGGGACACCCCCTACGAGCAGTACTTC,CASSLGDTPYEQYF
TRBV18,NA,TRBJ2-7,few,TGTGCCAGCTCACCAGAGACAGTCTCCTACGAGCAGTACTTC,CASSPETVSYEQYF
TRBV27,NA,TRBJ1-2,NA,TGTGCCAGCAGTTTATCGGGAGGGTATGGCTACACCTTC,CASSLSGGYGYTF
TRBV9,TRBD2,TRBJ2-1,NA,TGTGCCAGCAGCGTAGACCCTAGCGGGAGGTCCAATGAGCAGTTCTTC,CASSVDPSGRSNEQFF
TRBV5-8,NA,TRBJ2-7,NA,TGTGCCAGCAGCTACGCGGGGAGGACCTACGAGCAGTACTTC,CASSYAGRTYEQYF
TRBV2,TRBD1,TRBJ1-2,NA,TGTGCCAGCACCGGACAGGGGAACTATGGCTACACCTTC,CASTGQGNYGYTF
TRBV5-4,TRBD2,TRBJ2-7,once,TGTGCCAGCAGCTTAAACCCGGGACTAGCAGAGCAGTACTTC,CASSLNPGLAEQYF
TRBV5-4,TRBD2,TRBJ2-5,NA,TGTGCCAGCAGCTCCGGGAGGGGAGGAGAGACCCAGTACTTC,CASSSGRGGETQYF
TRBV18,NA,TRBJ1-2,NA,TGTGCCAGCTCACCACCCAGGGCCCAGGGTGGCTACACCTTC,CASSPPRAQGGYTF
TRBV5-4,NA,TRBJ1-2,NA,TGTGCCAGCAGCTCGTCGGGGAGCCGAGCCTATGGCTACACCTTC,CASSSSGSRAYGYTF
TRBV4-3,TRBD1,TRBJ2-7,NA,TGCGCCAGCAGCCAAGAAACAGGGGGTTACGAGCAGTACTTC,CASSQETGGYEQYF
TRBV4-3,NA,TRBJ1-4,NA,TGCGCCAGCAGCCAAGACCTCTTCCGGGAATCCGCTAATGAAAAACTGTTTTTT,CASSQDLFRESANEKLFF
TRBV19,NA,TRBJ2-2,NA,TGTGCCAGTAGTAACGGCGGAAACACCGGGGAGCTGTTTTTT,CASSNGGNTGELFF
TRBV19,NA,TRBJ1-2,NA,TGTGCCAGTACAGGGCTTTCCCTGTATGGCTACACCTTC,CASTGLSLYGYTF
TRBV19,TRBD2,TRBJ2-2,NA,TGTGCCAGTAGTATACTAGCGGGAGGCACCGGGGAGCTGTTTTTT,CASSILAGGTGELFF
TRBV7-2,NA,TRBJ2-3,NA,TGTGCCAGCAGCCGGGTCCAAAGGGGGGATACGCAGTATTTT,CASSRVQRGDTQYF
TRBV5-1,TRBD2,TRBJ2-7,few,TGCGCCAGCAGCTTGGAGGGGACTAGCCGGGTCTACGAGCAGTACTTC,CASSLEGTSRVYEQYF
TRBV4-3,TRBD2,TRBJ2-7,once,TGCGCCAGCAGCCAAGATCGGGGGGCCTACGAGCAGTACTTC,CASSQDRGAYEQYF
TRBV5-1,NA,TRBJ2-1,NA,TGCGCCAGCAGCTTGGCCTACGGGAATGAGCAGTTCTTC,CASSLAYGNEQFF
TRBV5-8,NA,TRBJ2-7,NA,TGTGCCAGCAGCCTGAGATACGAGCAGTACTTC,CASSLRYEQYF
TRBV19,NA,TRBJ2-1,NA,TGTGCCAGTAGTCTTAGAGCTCTTCAGTCCTCAGGCTATGAGCAGTTCTTC,CASSLRALQSSGYEQFF
TRBV7-9,NA,TRBJ1-2,few,TGTGCCAGCAACCCCCCCGGGGGTGGCTACACCTTC,CASNPPGGGYTF
TRBV5-1,NA,TRBJ1-1,few,TGCGCCAGCAGCTTGTATGCCCCGGGGAACACTGAAGCTTTCTTT,CASSLYAPGNTEAFF
TRBV7-9,NA,TRBJ2-2,once,TGTGCCAGCAGCTTATCGAGTCGGGACACCGGGGAGCTGTTTTTT,CASSLSSRDTGELFF
TRBV19,NA,TRBJ2-3,NA,TGTGCCAGTACCCCGAGGGGGACAGATACGCAGTATTTT,CASTPRGTDTQYF
TRBV5-4,TRBD1,TRBJ2-1,NA,TGTGCCAGCAGCCCCCGGGGACAGGGCTCCTACAATGAGCAGTTCTTC,CASSPRGQGSYNEQFF
TRBV27,TRBD2,TRBJ2-2,NA,TGTGCCAGCAAGACGACTAGCGGGGCCGTAACCGGGGAGCTGTTTTTT,CASKTTSGAVTGELFF
TRBV6-1,TRBD2,TRBJ2-3,once,TGTGCCAGCAGTGATTCGGGAGGGCCGGGAAGCACAGATACGCAGTATTTT,CASSDSGGPGSTDTQYF
TRBV5-4,NA,TRBJ2-3,NA,TGTGCCAGCAGCTTTGGAGTGGCTACAGATACGCAGTATTTT,CASSFGVATDTQYF
TRBV5-4,NA,TRBJ2-3,NA,TGTGCCAGCAGCTCGTCCTGGAGCGCAGATACGCAGTATTTT,CASSSSWSADTQYF
TRBV13,TRBD2,TRBJ2-7,NA,TGTGCCAGCAGCTTAGGGCGGGGGGCCTACGAGCAGTACTTC,CASSLGRGAYEQYF
TRBV11-2,TRBD2,TRBJ2-7,NA,TGTGCCAGCAGCTCCGAGACTAGCGGCTACACCTACGAGCAGTACTTC,CASSSETSGYTYEQYF
TRBV7-2,NA,TRBJ1-1,NA,TGTGCCAGCTTTTTGATCCCGGCTGAAGCTTTCTTT,CASFLIPAEAFF
TRBV14,TRBD1,TRBJ1-1,NA,TGTGCCAGCAGCCAAGCCTGGGACAGCGTGAACACTGAAGCTTTCTTT,CASSQAWDSVNTEAFF
TRBV7-9,TRBD1,TRBJ1-1,NA,TGTGCCAGCAGCTCCCCAGACAGGGTAAACACTGAAGCTTTCTTT,CASSSPDRVNTEAFF
TRBV11-1,NA,TRBJ2-2,NA,TGTGCCAGCAGCCCGACTACAATCACCGGGGAGCTGTTTTTT,CASSPTTITGELFF